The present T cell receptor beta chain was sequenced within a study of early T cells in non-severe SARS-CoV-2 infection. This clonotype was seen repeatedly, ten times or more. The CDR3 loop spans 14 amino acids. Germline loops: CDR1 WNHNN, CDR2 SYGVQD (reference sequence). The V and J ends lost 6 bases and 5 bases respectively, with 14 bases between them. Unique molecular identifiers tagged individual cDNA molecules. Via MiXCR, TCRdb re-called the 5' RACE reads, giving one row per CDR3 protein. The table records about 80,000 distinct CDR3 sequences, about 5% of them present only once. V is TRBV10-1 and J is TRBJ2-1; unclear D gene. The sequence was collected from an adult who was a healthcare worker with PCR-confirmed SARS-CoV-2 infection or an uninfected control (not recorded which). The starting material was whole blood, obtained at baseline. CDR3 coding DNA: TGCGCCAGCAGCGAGCGCCCCTTCGACAATGAGCAGTTCTTC. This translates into CASSERPFDNEQFF.